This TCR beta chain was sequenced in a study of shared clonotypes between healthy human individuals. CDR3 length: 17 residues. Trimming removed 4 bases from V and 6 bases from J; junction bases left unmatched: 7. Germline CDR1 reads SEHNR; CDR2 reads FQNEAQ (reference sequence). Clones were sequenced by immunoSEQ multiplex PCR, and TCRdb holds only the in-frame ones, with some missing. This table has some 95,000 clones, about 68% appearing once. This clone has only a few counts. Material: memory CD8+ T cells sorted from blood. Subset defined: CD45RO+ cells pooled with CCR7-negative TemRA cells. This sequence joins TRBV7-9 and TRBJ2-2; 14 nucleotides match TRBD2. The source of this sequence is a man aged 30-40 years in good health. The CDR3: CASSSTTSGRASGELFF. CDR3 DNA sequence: TGTGCCAGCAGCTCAACGACTAGCGGGAGGGCCTCCGGGGAGCTGTTTTTT.